One T cell receptor beta chain is described in this entry. The antigen remains undetermined. Germline values: CDR1 SNHLY, CDR2 FYNNEI. The J segment lost 8 bases and the V segment lost 5 bases, leaving 4 bases of the junction unmatched. The CDR3 has 13 amino acids. The sort gate was single viable CD3+CD4+CD8-CD45RO+ cells for memory CD4+ T cells. Donors' CMV status reflects serum IgG against pp150, pp28, p38, p52. CD4+ T cells were isolated by positive magnetic selection. This sample is part of a study of memory CD4+ T cells and cytomegalovirus serostatus. Per the authors' pipeline: Out-of-frame sequences were removed, leaving 2,204,828 distinct TCRbeta sequences. Libraries were prepared by immunoSEQ multiplex PCR; TCRdb keeps only in-frame clonotypes and omits some of them. V, J and clone size derive from that table, while D and trimming were established from the DNA sequence. The data contain about 43,000 clones, around 74% of them singletons.

Points from the study as a whole: About 40% of the roughly 160 known CMV-associated TCRbeta sequences appeared in CD4+ memory.

The sequenced material came from memory CD4+ T cells from blood. This clonotype was sampled from an adult in good health and CMV-seronegative. The rearrangement joins TRBV2 to TRBJ2-2, with TRBD2 identical over 8 bases. CDR3 in amino acids: CASSRGGVGELFF. The CDR3 nucleotides read TGTGCCAGCAGTCGGGGGGGCGTAGGGGAGCTGTTTTTT.